Listed below are T cell receptor beta chains from one sample, sequenced in a study of cytomegalovirus exposure and HLA in healthy donors. Data came from immunoSEQ multiplex PCR; TCRdb stores just in-frame clones and leaves some out. The sample holds under 150,000 clones, around 75% seen once. The source material was PBMCs. The receptors come from a woman between 18 and 29 years old in good health and CMV-seronegative. Each CDR3 is given without its conserved first and last residue.

V,J,CDR3
TRBV28,TRBJ1-6,ASSTGTVNSPLH
TRBV19,TRBJ1-5,ASSEEDRGGQPQH
TRBV5-4,TRBJ1-1,ASSSRDRGYTEAF
TRBV4-1,TRBJ1-1,ASSQWTENTEAF
TRBV25-1,TRBJ2-7,ASSGLAGRREQY
TRBV19,TRBJ2-7,ASSISRGRVYEQY
TRBV6-1,TRBJ2-7,ASSTDRLVHEQY
TRBV27,TRBJ2-5,ASAPAPAGAYQETQY
TRBV28,TRBJ1-4,ASSLTGEGGKLF
TRBV9,TRBJ2-3,ASSVASGATDTQY
TRBV6-1,TRBJ2-7,AIPGGWGEQY
TRBV19,TRBJ1-5,ASSARTGVSNQPQH
TRBV5-1,TRBJ2-5,ASSLGTARETQY